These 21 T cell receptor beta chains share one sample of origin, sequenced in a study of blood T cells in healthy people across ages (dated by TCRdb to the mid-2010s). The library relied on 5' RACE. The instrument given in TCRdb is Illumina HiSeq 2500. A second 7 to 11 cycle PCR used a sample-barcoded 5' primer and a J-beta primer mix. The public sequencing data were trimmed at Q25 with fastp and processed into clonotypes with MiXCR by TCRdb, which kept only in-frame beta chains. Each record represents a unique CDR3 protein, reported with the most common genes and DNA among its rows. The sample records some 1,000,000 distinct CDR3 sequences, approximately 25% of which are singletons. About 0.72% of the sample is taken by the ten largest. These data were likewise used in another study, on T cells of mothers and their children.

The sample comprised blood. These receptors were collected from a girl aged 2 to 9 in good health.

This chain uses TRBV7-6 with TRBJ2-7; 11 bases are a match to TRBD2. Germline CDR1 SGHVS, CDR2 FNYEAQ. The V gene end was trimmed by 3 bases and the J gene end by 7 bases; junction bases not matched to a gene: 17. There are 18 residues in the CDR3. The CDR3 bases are TGTGCCAGCAGCTTCACGACTAGCGGGGATAGGACCTCCTTTGAGCAGTACTTC. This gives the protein CASSFTTSGDRTSFEQYF.

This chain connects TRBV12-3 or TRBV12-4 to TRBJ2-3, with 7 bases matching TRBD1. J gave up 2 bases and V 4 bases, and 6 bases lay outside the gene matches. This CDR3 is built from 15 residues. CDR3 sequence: CASSSNRGDTDTQYF. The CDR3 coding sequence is TGTGCCAGCAGTTCAAACAGGGGAGACACAGATACGCAGTATTTT.

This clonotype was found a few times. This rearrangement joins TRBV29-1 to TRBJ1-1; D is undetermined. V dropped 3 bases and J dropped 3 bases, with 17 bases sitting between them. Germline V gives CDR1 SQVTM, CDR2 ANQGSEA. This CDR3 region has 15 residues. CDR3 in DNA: TGCAGCGTTGATAGACGGTTTAGTGTGGACACTGAAGCTTTCTTT. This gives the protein CSVDRRFSVDTEAFF. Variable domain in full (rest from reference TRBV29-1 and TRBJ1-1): SAVISQKPSRDICQRGTSLTIQCQVDSQVTMMFWYRQQPGQSLTLIATANQGSEATYESGFVIDKFPISRPNLTFSTLTVSNMSPEDSSIYLCSVDRRFSVDTEAFFGQGTRLTVV.

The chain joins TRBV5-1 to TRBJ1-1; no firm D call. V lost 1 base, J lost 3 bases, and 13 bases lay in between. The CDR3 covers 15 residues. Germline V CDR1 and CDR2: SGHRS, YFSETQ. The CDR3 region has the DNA TGCGCCAGCAGCTTGTCCCCGGGATCGGACACTGAAGCTTTCTTT. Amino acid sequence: CASSLSPGSDTEAFF.

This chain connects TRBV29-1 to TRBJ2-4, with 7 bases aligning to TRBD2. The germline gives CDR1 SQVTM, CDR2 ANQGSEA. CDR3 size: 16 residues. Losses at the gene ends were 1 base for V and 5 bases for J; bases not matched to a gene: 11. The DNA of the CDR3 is TGCAGCGTTGAAGGGGGCCCCGGGCTAGCGGAAAACATTCAGTACTTC. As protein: CSVEGGPGLAENIQYF. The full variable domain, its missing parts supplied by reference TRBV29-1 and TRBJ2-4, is SAVISQKPSRDICQRGTSLTIQCQVDSQVTMMFWYRQQPGQSLTLIATANQGSEATYESGFVIDKFPISRPNLTFSTLTVSNMSPEDSSIYLCSVEGGPGLAENIQYFGAGTRLSVL.

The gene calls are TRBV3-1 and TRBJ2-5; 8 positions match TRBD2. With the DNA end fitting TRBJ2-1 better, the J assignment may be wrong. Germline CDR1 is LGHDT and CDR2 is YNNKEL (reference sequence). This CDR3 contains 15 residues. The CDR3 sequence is CASSQDSGINNEQFF. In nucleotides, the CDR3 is TGTGCCAGCAGCCAAGATAGCGGGATAAACAATGAGCAGTTCTTC.

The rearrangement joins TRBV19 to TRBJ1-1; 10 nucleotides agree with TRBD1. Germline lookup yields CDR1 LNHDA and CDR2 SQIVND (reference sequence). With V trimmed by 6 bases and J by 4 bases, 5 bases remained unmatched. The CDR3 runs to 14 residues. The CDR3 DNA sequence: TGTGCCAGTAGGTTGACAGGGGGCGTCACTGAAGCTTTCTTT. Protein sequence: CASRLTGGVTEAFF.

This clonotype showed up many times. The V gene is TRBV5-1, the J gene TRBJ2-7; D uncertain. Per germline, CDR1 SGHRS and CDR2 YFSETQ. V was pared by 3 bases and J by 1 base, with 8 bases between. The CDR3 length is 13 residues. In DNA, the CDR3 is TGCGCCAGCAGCTCGGACGGTTCCTACGAGCAGTACTTC. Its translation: CASSSDGSYEQYF.

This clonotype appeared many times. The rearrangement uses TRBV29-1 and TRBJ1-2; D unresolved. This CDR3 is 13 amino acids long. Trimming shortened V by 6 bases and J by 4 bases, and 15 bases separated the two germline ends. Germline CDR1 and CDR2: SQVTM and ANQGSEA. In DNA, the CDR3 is TGCAGCGTCCTTATGACGGCGACCTATGGCTACACCTTC. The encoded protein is CSVLMTATYGYTF.

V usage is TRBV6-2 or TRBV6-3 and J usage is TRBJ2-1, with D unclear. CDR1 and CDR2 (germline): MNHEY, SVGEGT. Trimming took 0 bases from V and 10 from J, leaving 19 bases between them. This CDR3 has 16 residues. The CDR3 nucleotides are TGTGCCAGCAGTTACTCTAGGCTAGATTGGGCCCTAGAGCAGTTCTTC. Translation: CASSYSRLDWALEQFF.

CDR3 bases: TGCAGTGCCCCTCCTACCGGGACTAGCGGGGGCTACGAGCAGTACTTC. Its translation: CSAPPTGTSGGYEQYF. The chain has TRBV20-1 and TRBJ2-7; 14 bases map to TRBD2. V dropped 6 bases and J dropped 3; count of bases not matched to a gene: 10. The germline gives CDR1 DFQATT, CDR2 SNEGSKA (reference sequence). This CDR3 region has 16 residues.

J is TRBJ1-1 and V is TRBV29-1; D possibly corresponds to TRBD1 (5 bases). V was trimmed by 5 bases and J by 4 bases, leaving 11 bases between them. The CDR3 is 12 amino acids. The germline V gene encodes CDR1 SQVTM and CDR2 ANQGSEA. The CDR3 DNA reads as TGCAGCGTTCTCTCAGGGTCCACTGAAGCTTTCTTT. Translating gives CSVLSGSTEAFF.

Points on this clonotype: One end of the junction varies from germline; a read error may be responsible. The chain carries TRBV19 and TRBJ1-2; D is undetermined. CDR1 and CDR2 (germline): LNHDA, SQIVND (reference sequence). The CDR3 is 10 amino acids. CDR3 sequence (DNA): TGTGCCGGTAGTATATGGGGCTACACCTTC. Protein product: CAGSIWGYTF.

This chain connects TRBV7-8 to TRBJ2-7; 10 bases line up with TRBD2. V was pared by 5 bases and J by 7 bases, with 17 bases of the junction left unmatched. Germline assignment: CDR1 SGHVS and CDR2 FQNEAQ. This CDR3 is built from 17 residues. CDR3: CASSPFSSSGRGSEQYF. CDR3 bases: TGTGCCAGCAGCCCCTTTTCCTCTAGCGGGAGAGGTAGTGAGCAGTACTTC.

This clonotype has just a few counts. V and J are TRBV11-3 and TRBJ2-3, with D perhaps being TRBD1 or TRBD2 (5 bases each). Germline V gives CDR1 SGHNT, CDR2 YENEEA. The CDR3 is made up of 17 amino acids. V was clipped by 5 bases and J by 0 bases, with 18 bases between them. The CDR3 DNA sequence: TGTGCCAGCAGCGCCCGGGACGGATATACTAGCACAGATACGCAGTATTTT. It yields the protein CASSARDGYTSTDTQYF.

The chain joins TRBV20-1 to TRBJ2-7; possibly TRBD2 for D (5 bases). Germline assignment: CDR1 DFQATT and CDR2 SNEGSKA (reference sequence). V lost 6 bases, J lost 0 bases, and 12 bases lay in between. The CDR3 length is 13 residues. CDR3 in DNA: TGCAGTGCCCCGGCGGGCCCCTCCTACGAGCAGTACTTC. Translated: CSAPAGPSYEQYF.

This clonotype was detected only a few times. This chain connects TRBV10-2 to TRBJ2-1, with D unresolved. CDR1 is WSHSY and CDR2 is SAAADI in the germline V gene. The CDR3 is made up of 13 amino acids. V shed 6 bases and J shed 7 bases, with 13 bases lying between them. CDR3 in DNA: TGCGCCAGCAGCCCCCTTGACTCTAATGAGCAGTTCTTC. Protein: CASSPLDSNEQFF.

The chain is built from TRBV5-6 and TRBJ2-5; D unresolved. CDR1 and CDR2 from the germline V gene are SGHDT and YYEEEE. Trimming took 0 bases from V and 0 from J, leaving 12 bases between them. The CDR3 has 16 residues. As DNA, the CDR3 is TGTGCCAGCAGCTTGGATCCCCAGAGCTACCAAGAGACCCAGTACTTC. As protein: CASSLDPQSYQETQYF.

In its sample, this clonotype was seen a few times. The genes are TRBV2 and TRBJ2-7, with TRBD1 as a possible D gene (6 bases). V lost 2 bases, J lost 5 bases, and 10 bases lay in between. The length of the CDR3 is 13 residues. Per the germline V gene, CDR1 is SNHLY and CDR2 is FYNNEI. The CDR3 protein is CASSEQGLNEQYF. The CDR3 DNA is TGTGCCAGCAGTGAACAGGGGCTCAACGAGCAGTACTTC.

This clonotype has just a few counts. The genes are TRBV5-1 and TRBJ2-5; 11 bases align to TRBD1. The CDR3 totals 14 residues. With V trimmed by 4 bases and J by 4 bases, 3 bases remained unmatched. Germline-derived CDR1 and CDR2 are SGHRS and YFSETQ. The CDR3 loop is CASSIGQGAETQYF. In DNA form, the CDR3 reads TGCGCCAGCAGCATCGGACAGGGGGCAGAGACCCAGTACTTC.

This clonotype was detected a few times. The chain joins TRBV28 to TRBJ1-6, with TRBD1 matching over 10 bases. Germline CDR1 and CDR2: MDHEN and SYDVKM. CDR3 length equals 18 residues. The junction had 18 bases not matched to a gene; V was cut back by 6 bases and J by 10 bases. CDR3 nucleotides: TGTGCCAGCAGCCGACTCGGACAGGGGGAAAAATTGGGATCACCCCTCCACTTT. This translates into CASSRLGQGEKLGSPLHF.